This TCR beta chain was profiled in a study of blood T cells in healthy people across ages. The study, taken as a whole, reports: CMV status of donors was not determined, possibly confounding expanded clonotype changes.

Then a second PCR, running about 6 to 11 cycles, was carried out with a sample-barcoded 5' primer and a J-beta primer mix. In TCRdb, the 5' RACE reads were re-called with MiXCR into one record per CDR3 protein. This table holds hundreds of thousands of distinct CDR3 sequences, 25% to 30% found once. This clonotype was recorded at least ten times. Its specificity is unknown. Losses at the gene ends were 5 bases for V and 6 bases for J; bases not matched to a gene: 6. The CDR3 is 15 residues long. Germline V gene data show CDR1 as MNHNS and CDR2 as SASEGT. The specimen was blood. This chain links TRBV6-1 with TRBJ2-4; the match to TRBD2 covers 11 bases. This receptor was obtained from a woman older than 75 in good health. DNA of the CDR3: TGTGCCAGCAGTACCCTAGCGGGGGGCGGAAACATTCAGTACTTC. Its translation is CASSTLAGGGNIQYF.